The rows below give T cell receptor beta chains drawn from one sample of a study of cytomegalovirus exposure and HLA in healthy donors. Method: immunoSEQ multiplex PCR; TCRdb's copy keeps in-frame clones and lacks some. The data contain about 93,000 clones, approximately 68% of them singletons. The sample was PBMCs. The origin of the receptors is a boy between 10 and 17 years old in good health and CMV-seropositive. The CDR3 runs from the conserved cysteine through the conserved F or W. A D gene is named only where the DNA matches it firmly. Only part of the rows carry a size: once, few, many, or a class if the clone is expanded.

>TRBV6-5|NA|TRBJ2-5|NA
CASSYRVGGETQYF
TGTGCCAGCAGTTACCGCGTAGGAGGGGAGACCCAGTACTTC
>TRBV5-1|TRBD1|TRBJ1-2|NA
CASSFFGTDYGYTF
TGCGCCAGCAGCTTCTTCGGGACAGACTATGGCTACACCTTC
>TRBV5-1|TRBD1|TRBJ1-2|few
CASSGDSSPYGYTF
TGCGCCAGCAGCGGGGACAGTTCTCCCTATGGCTACACCTTC
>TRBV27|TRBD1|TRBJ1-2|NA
CASRGTGGLYGYTF
TGTGCCAGCAGAGGGACAGGGGGCCTCTATGGCTACACCTTC
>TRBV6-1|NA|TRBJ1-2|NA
CASTETGVNYGYTF
TGTGCCAGCACCGAGACAGGAGTTAACTATGGCTACACCTTC
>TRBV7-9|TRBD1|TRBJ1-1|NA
CASSLRTGETEAFF
TGTGCCAGCAGCTTGCGGACAGGGGAAACTGAAGCTTTCTTT
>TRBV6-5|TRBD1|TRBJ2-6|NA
CASRDRALANVLTF
TGTGCCAGCAGGGACAGGGCGTTGGCCAACGTCCTGACTTTC
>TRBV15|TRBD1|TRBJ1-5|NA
CATSRDREVYQPQHF
TGTGCCACCAGTCGGGACAGGGAAGTCTATCAGCCCCAGCATTTT
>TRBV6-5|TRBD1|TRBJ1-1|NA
CASKRDRGAAEAFF
TGTGCCAGCAAAAGGGACAGGGGGGCGGCTGAAGCTTTCTTT
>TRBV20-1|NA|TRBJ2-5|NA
CSASDGGTQYF
TGCAGTGCTAGCGACGGGGGGACCCAGTACTTC
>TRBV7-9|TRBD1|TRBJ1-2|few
CASSPGTGYGYTF
TGTGCCAGCAGCCCGGGGACAGGCTATGGCTACACCTTC
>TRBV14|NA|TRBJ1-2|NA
CASSQLNYGYTF
TGTGCCAGCAGCCAACTAAACTATGGCTACACCTTC
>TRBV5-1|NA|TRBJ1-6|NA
CASSARQESPLHF
TGCGCCAGCAGTGCCCGACAGGAGTCACCCCTCCACTTT
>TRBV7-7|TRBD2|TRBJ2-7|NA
CASSPLAGGTYEQYF
TGTGCCAGCAGCCCCCTAGCGGGGGGAACCTACGAGCAGTACTTC
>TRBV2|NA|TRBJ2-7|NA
CASKDISYEQYF
TGTGCCAGCAAAGACATCTCCTACGAGCAGTACTTC
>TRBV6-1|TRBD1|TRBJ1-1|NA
CASSGKGALNTEAFF
TGTGCCAGCAGTGGGAAGGGGGCTTTGAACACTGAAGCTTTCTTT
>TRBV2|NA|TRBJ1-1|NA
CASSAERRGGGMNTEAFF
TGTGCCAGCAGTGCGGAGCGGCGAGGAGGAGGGATGAACACTGAAGCTTTCTTT
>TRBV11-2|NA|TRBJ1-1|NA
CASSLGGTRLNTEAFF
TGTGCCAGCAGCTTAGGGGGAACACGACTAAACACTGAAGCTTTCTTT
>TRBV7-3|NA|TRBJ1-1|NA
CASSLTANTEAFF
TGTGCCAGCAGCTTAACGGCGAACACTGAAGCTTTCTTT
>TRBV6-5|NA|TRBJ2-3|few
CASSYVGSADTQYF
TGTGCCAGCAGTTACGTCGGGAGCGCAGATACGCAGTATTTT
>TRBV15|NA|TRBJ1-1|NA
CATSRGGLMNTEAFF
TGTGCCACCAGCCGCGGGGGGCTCATGAACACTGAAGCTTTCTTT
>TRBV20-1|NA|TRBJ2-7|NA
CSGSRAYEQYF
TGCAGTGGTAGCCGAGCCTACGAGCAGTACTTC
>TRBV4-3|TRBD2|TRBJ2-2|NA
CASSQGTGAGLGAGELFF
TGCGCCAGCAGCCAAGGGACCGGAGCGGGACTTGGTGCCGGGGAGCTGTTTTTT
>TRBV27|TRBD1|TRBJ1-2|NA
CASSERTGKGYTF
TGTGCCAGCAGTGAGAGGACAGGGAAAGGCTACACCTTC
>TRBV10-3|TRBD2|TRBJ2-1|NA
CASRPLGTSGIPYNEQFF
TGTGCCAGCAGGCCTCTCGGGACTAGCGGGATACCCTACAATGAGCAGTTCTTC
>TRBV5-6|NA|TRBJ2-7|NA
CASSRGGGGYEQYF
TGTGCCAGCAGCAGAGGGGGGGGTGGATACGAGCAGTACTTC
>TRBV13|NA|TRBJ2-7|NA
CASSLNSWGDEQYF
TGTGCCAGCAGCTTAAATAGTTGGGGGGACGAGCAGTACTTC
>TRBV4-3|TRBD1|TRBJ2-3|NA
CASSQFEDRRNTQYF
TGCGCCAGCAGCCAGTTTGAGGACAGGCGCAATACGCAGTATTTT
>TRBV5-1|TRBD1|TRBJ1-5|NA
CATLRGPCYSNQPQHF
TGCGCCACACTCAGGGGGCCATGTTATAGCAATCAGCCCCAGCATTTT
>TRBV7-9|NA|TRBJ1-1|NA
CASSLDQVLNTEAFF
TGTGCCAGCAGCTTAGATCAGGTATTGAACACTGAAGCTTTCTTT
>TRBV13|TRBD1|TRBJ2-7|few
CASSIGQGTNYEQYF
TGTGCCAGCAGCATAGGACAGGGAACTAACTACGAGCAGTACTTC
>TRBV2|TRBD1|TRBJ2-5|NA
CASSGGEGETQYF
TGTGCCAGCTCAGGGGGCGAGGGAGAGACCCAGTACTTC
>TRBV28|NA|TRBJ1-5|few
CASSVNSNQPQHF
TGTGCCAGCAGTGTCAATAGCAATCAGCCCCAGCATTTT
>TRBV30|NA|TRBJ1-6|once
CAWGDNNSPLHF
TGTGCCTGGGGGGACAATAATTCACCCCTCCACTTT
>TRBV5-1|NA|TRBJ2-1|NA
CASSLGTAGTLFF
TGCGCCAGCAGCTTGGGGACTGCCGGGACTTTGTTCTTC
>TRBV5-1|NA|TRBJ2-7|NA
CASSLPYGETISYEQYF
TGCGCCAGCAGCCTCCCCTATGGAGAAACCATCTCCTACGAGCAGTACTTC
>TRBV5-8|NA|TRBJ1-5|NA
CASSLDRNQPQHF
TGTGCCAGCAGCTTGGACAGGAATCAGCCCCAGCATTTT
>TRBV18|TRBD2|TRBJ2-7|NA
CASSPPLALAGGYEQYF
TGTGCCAGCTCACCACCTTTGGCCCTAGCGGGAGGGTACGAGCAGTACTTC
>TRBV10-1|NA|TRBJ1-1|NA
CASSDSLGGAEAFF
TGCGCCAGCAGCGATTCCCTCGGGGGGGCTGAAGCTTTCTTT
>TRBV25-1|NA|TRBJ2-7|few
CASSEDLRDKQYF
TGTGCCAGCAGTGAAGACCTCCGGGACAAGCAGTACTTC
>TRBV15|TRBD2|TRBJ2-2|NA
CATSPVPFGTSAGELFF
TGTGCCACCAGCCCTGTTCCTTTCGGGACTAGTGCCGGGGAGCTGTTTTTT
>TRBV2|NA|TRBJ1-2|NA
CASRYGGYGYTF
TGTGCCAGCAGGTACGGAGGATATGGCTACACCTTC
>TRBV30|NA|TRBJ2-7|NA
CAWSEDSVRPEQYF
TGTGCCTGGAGTGAAGACTCGGTTCGGCCCGAGCAGTACTTC
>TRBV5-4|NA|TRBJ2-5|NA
CASSPPLTGQETQYF
TGTGCCAGCTCCCCCCCCCTGACAGGACAAGAGACCCAGTACTTC
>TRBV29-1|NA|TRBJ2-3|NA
CSVGMGAADTQYF
TGCAGCGTTGGTATGGGGGCGGCAGATACGCAGTATTTT
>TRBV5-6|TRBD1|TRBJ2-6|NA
CASSPGGSGANVLTF
TGTGCCAGCAGCCCAGGGGGTTCTGGGGCCAACGTCCTGACTTTC
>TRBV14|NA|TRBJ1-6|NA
CASSQGTWEESPLHF
TGTGCCAGCAGCCAAGGAACCTGGGAGGAATCACCCCTCCACTTT
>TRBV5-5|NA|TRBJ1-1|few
CASSFQGNTEAFF
TGTGCCAGCAGCTTCCAGGGGAACACTGAAGCTTTCTTT
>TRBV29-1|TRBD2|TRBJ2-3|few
CSVDPTTSGGTDTQYF
TGCAGCGTAGACCCCACGACTAGCGGAGGGACAGATACGCAGTATTTT
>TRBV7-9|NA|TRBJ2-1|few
CASSLVFTGQINEQFF
TGTGCCAGCAGTTTGGTATTTACCGGACAGATCAATGAGCAGTTCTTC
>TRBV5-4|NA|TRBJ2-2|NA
CASSDQGLTGELFF
TGTGCCAGCAGCGACCAGGGCCTAACCGGGGAGCTGTTTTTT
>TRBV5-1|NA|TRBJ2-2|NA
CASSFNWQSGELFF
TGCGCCAGCAGCTTTAATTGGCAGTCCGGGGAGCTGTTTTTT
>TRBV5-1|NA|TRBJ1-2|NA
CASSLAAGVGGYTF
TGCGCCAGCAGCTTGGCGGCAGGGGTCGGTGGCTACACCTTC
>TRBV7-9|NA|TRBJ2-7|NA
CVSGRPSGEQYF
TGTGTTTCCGGTCGCCCCTCCGGGGAGCAGTACTTC
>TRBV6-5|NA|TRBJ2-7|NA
CASSQQGLGSYEQYF
TGTGCCAGCAGTCAACAAGGACTGGGGAGCTACGAGCAGTACTTC
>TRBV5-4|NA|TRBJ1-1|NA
CASSIGQTNTEAFF
TGTGCCAGCAGCATTGGACAGACGAACACTGAAGCTTTCTTT
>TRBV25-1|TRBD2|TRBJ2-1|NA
CASSDRLASLYNEQFF
TGTGCCAGCAGTGATCGACTAGCGTCCTTGTACAATGAGCAGTTCTTC
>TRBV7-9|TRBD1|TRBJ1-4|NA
CASSLAPAGGLTNEKLFF
TGTGCCAGCAGCTTGGCTCCGGCAGGGGGACTGACTAATGAAAAACTGTTTTTT
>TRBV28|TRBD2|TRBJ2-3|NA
CASSFRLAGGDTQYF
TGTGCCAGCAGTTTTCGACTAGCGGGGGGAGATACGCAGTATTTT
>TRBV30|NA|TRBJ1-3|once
CAWSVSGVGNTIYF
TGTGCCTGGAGTGTGTCAGGGGTTGGAAACACCATATATTTT